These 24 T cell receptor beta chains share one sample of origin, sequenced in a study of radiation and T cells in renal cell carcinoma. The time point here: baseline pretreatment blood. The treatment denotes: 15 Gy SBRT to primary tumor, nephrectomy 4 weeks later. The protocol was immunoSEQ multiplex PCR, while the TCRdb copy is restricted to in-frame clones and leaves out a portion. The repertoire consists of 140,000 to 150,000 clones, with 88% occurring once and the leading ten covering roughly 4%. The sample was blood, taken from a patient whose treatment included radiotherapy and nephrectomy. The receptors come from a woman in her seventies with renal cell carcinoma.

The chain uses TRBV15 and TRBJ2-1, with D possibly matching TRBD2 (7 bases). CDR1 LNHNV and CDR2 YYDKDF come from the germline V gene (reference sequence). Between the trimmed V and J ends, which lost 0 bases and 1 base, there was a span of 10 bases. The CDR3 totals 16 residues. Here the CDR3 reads CATSRDKGGSYNEQFF. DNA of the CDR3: TGTGCCACCAGCAGAGATAAGGGGGGGTCCTACAATGAGCAGTTCTTC.

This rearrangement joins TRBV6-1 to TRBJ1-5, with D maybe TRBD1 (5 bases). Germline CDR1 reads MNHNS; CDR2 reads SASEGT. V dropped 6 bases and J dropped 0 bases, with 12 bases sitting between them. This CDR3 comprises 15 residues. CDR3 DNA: TGTGCCAGCAGCCCAGGGCCGAATAGCAATCAGCCCCAGCATTTT. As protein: CASSPGPNSNQPQHF.

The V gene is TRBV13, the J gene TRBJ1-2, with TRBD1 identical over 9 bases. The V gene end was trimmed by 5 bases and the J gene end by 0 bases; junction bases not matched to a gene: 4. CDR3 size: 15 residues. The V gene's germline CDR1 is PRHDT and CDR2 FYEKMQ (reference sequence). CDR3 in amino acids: CASSQDRGANYGYTF. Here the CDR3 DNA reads TGTGCCAGCAGCCAGGACAGGGGAGCTAACTATGGCTACACCTTC.

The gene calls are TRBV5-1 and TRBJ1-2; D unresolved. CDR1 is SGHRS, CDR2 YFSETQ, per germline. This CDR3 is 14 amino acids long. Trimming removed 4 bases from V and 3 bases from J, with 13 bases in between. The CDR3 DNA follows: TGCGCCAGCAGCCTATCGAGACACGACTATGGCTACACCTTC. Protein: CASSLSRHDYGYTF.

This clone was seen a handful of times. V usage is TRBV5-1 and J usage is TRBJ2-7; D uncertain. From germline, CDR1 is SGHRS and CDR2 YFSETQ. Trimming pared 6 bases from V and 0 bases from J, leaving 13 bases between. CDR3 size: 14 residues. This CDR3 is CASTASASSYEQYF. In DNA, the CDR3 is TGCGCCAGCACCGCCTCGGCCAGCTCCTACGAGCAGTACTTC.

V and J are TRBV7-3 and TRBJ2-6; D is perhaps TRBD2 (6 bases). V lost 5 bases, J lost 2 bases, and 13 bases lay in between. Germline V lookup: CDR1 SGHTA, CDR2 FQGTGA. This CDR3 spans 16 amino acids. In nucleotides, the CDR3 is TGTGCCAGCAGCCCGAGGGGAGGTGCTGGGGCCAACGTCCTGACTTTC. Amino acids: CASSPRGGAGANVLTF.

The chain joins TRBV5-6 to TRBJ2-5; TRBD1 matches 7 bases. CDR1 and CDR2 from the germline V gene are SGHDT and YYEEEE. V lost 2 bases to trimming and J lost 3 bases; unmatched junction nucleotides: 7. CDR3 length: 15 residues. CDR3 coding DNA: TGTGCCAGCAGCTTATCCGGGCAGGGGGAAGAGACCCAGTACTTC. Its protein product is CASSLSGQGEETQYF.

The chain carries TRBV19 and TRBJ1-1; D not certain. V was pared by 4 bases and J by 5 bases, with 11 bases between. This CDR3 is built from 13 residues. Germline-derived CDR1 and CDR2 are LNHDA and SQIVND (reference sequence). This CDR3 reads CASSKGQATEAFF. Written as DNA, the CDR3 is TGTGCCAGTAGTAAGGGTCAGGCTACTGAAGCTTTCTTT.

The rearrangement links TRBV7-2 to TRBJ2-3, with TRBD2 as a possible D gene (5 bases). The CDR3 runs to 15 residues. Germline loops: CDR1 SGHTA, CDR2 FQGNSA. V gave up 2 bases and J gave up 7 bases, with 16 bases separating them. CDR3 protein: CASSLRGDGEHTQYF. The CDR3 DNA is TGTGCCAGCAGCTTACGTGGAGACGGGGAACATACGCAGTATTTT.

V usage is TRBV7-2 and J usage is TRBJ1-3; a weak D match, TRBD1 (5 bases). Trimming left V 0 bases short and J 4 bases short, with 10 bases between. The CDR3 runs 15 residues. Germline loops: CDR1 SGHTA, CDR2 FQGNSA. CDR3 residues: CASSLAQGSGNTIYF. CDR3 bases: TGTGCCAGCAGCTTAGCGCAGGGATCGGGAAACACCATATATTTT.

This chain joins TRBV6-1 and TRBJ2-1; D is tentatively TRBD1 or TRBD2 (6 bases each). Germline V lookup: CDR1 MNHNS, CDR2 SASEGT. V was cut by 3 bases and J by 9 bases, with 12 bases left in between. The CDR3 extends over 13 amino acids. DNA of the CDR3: TGTGCCAGCAGTGAGTCCGGGGGCGGTGAGCAGTTCTTC. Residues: CASSESGGGEQFF.

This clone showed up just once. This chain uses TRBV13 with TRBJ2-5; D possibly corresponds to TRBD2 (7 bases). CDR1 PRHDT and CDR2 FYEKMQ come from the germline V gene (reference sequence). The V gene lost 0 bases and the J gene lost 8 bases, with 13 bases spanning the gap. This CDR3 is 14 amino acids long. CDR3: CASSLGGGAYTQYF. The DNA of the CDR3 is TGTGCCAGCAGCTTAGGAGGGGGGGCGTATACCCAGTACTTC.

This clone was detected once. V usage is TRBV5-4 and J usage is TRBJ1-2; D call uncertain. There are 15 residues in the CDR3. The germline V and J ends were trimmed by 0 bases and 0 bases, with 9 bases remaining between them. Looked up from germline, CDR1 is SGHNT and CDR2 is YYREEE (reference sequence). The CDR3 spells CASSLVTPANYGYTF. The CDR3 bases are TGTGCCAGCAGCTTGGTGACACCAGCTAACTATGGCTACACCTTC.

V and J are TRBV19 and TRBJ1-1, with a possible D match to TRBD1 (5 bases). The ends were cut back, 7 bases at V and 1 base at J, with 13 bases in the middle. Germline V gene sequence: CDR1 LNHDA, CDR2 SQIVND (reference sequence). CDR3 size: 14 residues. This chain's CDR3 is CASILTGGNTEAFF. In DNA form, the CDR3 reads TGTGCCAGTATCCTGACTGGGGGGAACACTGAAGCTTTCTTT. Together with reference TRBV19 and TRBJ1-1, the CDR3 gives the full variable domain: DGGITQSPKYLFRKEGQNVTLSCEQNLNHDAMYWYRQDPGQGLRLIYYSQIVNDFQKGDIAEGYSVSREKKESFPLTVTSAQKNPTAFYLCASILTGGNTEAFFGQGTRLTVV.

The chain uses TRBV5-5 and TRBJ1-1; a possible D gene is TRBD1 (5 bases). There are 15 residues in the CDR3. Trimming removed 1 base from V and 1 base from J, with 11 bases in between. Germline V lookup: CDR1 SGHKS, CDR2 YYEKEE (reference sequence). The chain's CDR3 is CASSLFRGGNTEAFF. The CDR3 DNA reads TGTGCCAGCAGCTTGTTCCGGGGCGGGAACACTGAAGCTTTCTTT.

CDR3 DNA sequence: TGTGCCAGCACCCACGACGGGGGGAGCTCCTACGAGCAGTACTTC. As protein: CASTHDGGSSYEQYF. This sequence joins TRBV27 and TRBJ2-7, with 7 bases aligning to TRBD2. This CDR3 is 15 amino acids long. CDR1 and CDR2 (germline): MNHEY, SMNVEV (reference sequence). The V gene end was trimmed by 7 bases and the J gene end by 0 bases; junction bases not matched to a gene: 9.

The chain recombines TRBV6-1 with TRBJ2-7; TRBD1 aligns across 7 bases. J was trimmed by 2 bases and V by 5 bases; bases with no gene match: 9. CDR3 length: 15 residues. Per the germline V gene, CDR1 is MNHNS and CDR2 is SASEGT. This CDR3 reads CASSPRQGNPYEQYF. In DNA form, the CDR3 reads TGTGCCAGCAGTCCACGACAGGGAAATCCCTACGAGCAGTACTTC.

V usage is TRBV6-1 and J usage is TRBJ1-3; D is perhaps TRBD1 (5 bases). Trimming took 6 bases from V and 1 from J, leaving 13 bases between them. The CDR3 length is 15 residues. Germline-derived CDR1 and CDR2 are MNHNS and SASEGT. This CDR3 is CASSIAGGSGNTIYF. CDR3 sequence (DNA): TGTGCCAGCAGCATTGCCGGGGGGTCTGGAAACACCATATATTTT.

CDR3 protein: CASSRGDSSGNTIYF. The CDR3 DNA follows: TGTGCCAGCAGTCGAGGGGACAGCTCTGGAAACACCATATATTTT. The rearrangement uses TRBV28 and TRBJ1-3; 7 bases agree with TRBD1. The length of the CDR3 is 15 residues. Germline V gene data show CDR1 as MDHEN and CDR2 as SYDVKM. The J segment lost 0 bases and the V segment lost 5 bases, leaving 4 bases of the junction unmatched.

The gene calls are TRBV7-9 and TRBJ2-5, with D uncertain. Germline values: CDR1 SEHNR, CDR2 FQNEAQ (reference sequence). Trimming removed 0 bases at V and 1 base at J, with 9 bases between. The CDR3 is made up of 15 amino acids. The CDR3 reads CASSLAISIQETQYF. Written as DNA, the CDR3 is TGTGCCAGCAGCTTAGCGATCAGTATCCAAGAGACCCAGTACTTC.

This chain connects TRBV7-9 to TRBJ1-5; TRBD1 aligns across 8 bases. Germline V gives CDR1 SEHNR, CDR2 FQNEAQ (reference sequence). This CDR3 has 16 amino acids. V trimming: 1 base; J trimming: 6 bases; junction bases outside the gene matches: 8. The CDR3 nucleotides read TGTGCCAGCAGCTTAGAAGGGGCAGGGGGCGGTCAGCCCCAGCATTTT. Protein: CASSLEGAGGGQPQHF.

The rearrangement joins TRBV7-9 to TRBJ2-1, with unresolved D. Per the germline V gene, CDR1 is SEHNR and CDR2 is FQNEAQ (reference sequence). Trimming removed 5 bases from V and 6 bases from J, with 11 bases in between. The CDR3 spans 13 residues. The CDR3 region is CASSRETINEQFF. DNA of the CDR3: TGTGCCAGCAGCCGAGAGACAATCAATGAGCAGTTCTTC.

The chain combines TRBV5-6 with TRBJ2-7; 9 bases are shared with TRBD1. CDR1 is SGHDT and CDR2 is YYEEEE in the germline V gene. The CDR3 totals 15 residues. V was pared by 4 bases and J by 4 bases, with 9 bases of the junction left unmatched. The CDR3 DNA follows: TGTGCCAGCAGCCTTCCGGGACAGGGTCTATACGAGCAGTACTTC. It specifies CASSLPGQGLYEQYF.

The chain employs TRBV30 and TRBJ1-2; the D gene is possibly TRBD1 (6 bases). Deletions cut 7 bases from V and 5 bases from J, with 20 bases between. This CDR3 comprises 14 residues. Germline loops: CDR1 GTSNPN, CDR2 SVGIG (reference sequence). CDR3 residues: CAYSNAETGYGYTF. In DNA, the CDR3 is TGTGCCTACTCTAACGCCGAGACAGGTTATGGCTACACCTTC.